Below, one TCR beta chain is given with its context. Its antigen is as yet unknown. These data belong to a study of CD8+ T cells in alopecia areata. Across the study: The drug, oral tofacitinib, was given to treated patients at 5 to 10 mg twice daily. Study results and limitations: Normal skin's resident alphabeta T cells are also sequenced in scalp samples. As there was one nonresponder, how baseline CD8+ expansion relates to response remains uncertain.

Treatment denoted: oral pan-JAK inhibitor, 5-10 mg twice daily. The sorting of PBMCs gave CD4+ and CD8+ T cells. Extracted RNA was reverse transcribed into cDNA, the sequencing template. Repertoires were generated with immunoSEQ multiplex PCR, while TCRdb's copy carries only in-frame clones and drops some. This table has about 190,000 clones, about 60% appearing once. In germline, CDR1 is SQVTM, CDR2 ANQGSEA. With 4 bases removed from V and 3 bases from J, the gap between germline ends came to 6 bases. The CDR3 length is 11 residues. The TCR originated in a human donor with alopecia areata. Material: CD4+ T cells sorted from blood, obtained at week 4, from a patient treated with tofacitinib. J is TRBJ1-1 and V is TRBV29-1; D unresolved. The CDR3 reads CSVVVHTEAFF. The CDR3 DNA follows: TGCAGCGTTGTAGTCCACACTGAAGCTTTCTTT.